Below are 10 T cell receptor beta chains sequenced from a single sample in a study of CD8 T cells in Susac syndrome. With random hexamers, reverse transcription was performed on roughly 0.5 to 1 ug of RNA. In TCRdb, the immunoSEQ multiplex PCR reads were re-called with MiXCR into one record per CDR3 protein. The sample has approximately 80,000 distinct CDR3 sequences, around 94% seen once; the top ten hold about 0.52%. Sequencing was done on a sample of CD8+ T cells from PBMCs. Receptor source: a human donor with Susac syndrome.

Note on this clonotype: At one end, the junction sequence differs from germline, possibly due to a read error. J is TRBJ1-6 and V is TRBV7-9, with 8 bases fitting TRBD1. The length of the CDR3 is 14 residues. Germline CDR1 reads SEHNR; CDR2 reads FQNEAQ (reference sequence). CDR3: CASSLEEGQAILRF. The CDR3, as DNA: TGTGCCAGCAGCTTAGAAGAGGGACAGGCAATATTACGCTTT.

As DNA, the CDR3 is TGCGCCAGCAGCCCCGGAGCGGGGGGGAACACCGGGGAGCTGTTTTTT. Translation: CASSPGAGGNTGELFF. V is TRBV4-3 and J is TRBJ2-2; TRBD2 matches 9 bases. There are 16 residues in the CDR3. Looked up from germline, CDR1 is LGHNA and CDR2 is YSLEER. Trimming took 4 bases from V and 1 from J; bases not matched to a gene: 4.

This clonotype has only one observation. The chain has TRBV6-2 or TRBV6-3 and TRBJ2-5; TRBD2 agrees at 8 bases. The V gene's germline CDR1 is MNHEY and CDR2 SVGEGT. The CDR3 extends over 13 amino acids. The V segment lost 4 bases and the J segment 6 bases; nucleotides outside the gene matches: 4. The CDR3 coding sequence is TGTGCCAGCAGTTCGGGACTAGAGAAGACCCAGTACTTC. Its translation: CASSSGLEKTQYF.

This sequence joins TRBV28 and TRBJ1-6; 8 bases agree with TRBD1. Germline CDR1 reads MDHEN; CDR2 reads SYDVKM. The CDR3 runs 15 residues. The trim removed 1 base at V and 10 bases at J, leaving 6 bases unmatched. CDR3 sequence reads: CASSLYQGAESPLHF. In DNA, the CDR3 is TGTGCCAGCAGTTTATATCAGGGGGCGGAATCACCCCTCCACTTT.

The CDR3 is CASSFRHGEAFF. The CDR3 DNA sequence: TGTGCCAGCAGTTTCCGACACGGTGAAGCTTTCTTT. This chain uses TRBV12-3 or TRBV12-4 with TRBJ1-1; D not resolved. Deletions cut 3 bases from V and 7 bases from J, with 9 bases between. CDR3 size: 12 residues.

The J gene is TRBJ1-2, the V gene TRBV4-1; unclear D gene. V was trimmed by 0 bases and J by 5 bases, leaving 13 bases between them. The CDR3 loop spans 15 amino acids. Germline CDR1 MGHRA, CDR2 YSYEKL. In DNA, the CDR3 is TGCGCCAGCAGCCAAGATCCGGCAGGCCCTTATGGCTACACCTTC. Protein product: CASSQDPAGPYGYTF.

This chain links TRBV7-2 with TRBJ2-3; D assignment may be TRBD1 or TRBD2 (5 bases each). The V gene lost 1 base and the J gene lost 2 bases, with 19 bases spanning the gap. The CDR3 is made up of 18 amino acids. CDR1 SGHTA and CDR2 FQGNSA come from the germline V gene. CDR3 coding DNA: TGTGCCAGCAGCTTAGGCGCGTTGAGGGGATTAAACACAGATACGCAGTATTTT. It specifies CASSLGALRGLNTDTQYF.

Here the CDR3 reads CASSQTQGAHEQYF. The CDR3 nucleotides read TGTGCCAGCAGCCAGACCCAGGGGGCCCACGAGCAGTACTTC. The chain couples TRBV3-1 to TRBJ2-7; 8 positions agree with TRBD1. The CDR3 contains 14 residues. Germline CDR1 LGHDT, CDR2 YNNKEL (reference sequence). With 3 bases clipped from V and 5 bases from J, the junction kept 6 bases outside the gene matches.

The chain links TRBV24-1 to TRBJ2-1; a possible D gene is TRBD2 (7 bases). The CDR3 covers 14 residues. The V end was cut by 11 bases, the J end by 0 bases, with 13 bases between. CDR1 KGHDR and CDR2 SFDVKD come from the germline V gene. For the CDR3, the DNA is TGTGCCAGCGCGGGGGCGAGCTCCTACAATGAGCAGTTCTTC. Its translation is CASAGASSYNEQFF.

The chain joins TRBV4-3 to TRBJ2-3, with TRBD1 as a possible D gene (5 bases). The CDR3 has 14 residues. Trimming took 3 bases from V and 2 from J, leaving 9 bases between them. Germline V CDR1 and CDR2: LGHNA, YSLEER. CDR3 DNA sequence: TGCGCCAGCAGCCATTTAGGGGCCACAGATACGCAGTATTTT. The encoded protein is CASSHLGATDTQYF.